This T cell receptor (beta chain) derives from a study of shared T cell receptors in the human thymus. The CDR3 has 17 residues. Germline lookup yields CDR1 MNHEY and CDR2 SMNVEV (reference sequence). Trimming pared 8 bases from V and 8 bases from J, leaving 30 bases between. Clones were sequenced by immunoSEQ multiplex PCR, and TCRdb holds only the in-frame ones, with some missing. The data contain around 340,000 clones, approximately 95% of them singletons. This TCR derives from a human donor. The rearrangement links TRBV27 to TRBJ1-2; D not resolved. Sequencing was carried out using thymocytes. This CDR3 is CASGRLRGLPRGVGYTF. In DNA, the CDR3 is TGTGCCAGCGGACGCCTGCGTGGGCTCCCGCGAGGCGTGGGCTACACCTTC.